This T cell receptor (beta chain) originates from a study of T cell clonality in common variable immunodeficiency. The data were produced by immunoSEQ multiplex PCR, yet TCRdb's version contains in-frame clones alone and is incomplete. The sample counts 55,000 or so clones, none seen once; the ten largest own around 0.82%. The CDR3 is made up of 13 amino acids. The V gene's germline CDR1 is LNHDA and CDR2 SQIVND (reference sequence). Trimming took off 1 base at V and 9 bases at J, with 10 bases between the two ends. This clone was observed many times. The read finishes 3 residues shy of the CDR3 end, and the germline J gene is used to complete it.

Source material: peripheral blood mononuclear cells. V usage is TRBV19 and J usage is TRBJ2-1; D possibly corresponds to TRBD2 (5 bases). The receptor was derived from a person aged 18 to 75 in good health. CDR3 bases read: TGTGCCAGTAGTATAGCGCCCAGCGGTGAG. Translated, it gives CASSIAPSGE. The full CDR3 sequence reads CASSIAPSGEQFF.